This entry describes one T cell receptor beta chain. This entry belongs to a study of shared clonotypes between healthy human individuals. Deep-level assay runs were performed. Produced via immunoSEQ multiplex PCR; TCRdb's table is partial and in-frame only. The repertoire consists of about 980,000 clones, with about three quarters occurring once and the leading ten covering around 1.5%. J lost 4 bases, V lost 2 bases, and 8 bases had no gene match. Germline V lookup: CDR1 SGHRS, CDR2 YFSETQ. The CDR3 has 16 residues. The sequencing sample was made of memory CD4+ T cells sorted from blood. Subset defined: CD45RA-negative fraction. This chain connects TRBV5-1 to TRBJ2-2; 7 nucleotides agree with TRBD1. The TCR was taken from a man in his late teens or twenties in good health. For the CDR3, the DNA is TGCGCCAGCAGCTTCCCAACAGGGGACGGCACCGGGGAGCTGTTTTTT. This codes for CASSFPTGDGTGELFF.